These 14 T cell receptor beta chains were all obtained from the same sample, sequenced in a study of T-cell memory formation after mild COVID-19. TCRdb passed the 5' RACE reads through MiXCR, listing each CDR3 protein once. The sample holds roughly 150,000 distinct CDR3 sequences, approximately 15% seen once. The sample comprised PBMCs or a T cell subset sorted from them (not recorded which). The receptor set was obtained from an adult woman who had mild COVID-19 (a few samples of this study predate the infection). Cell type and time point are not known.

This CDR3 is CASSPTRDKIGYEQYF. For the CDR3, the DNA is TGCGCCAGCAGTCCGACTAGAGACAAAATCGGGTACGAGCAGTACTTC. The chain recombines TRBV5-1 with TRBJ2-7, with a possible D match to TRBD2 (6 bases). The CDR3 totals 16 residues. V lost 5 bases and J lost 4, with 22 bases in between. Germline lookup yields CDR1 SGHRS and CDR2 YFSETQ.

As DNA, the CDR3 is TGTGCCAGCAGTCCAGGCCCGGGATGGGAGCAGTACGTC. Its protein is CASSPGPGWEQYV. This chain joins TRBV6-5 and TRBJ2-7, with D perhaps TRBD2 (5 bases). Germline V gene data show CDR1 as MNHEY and CDR2 as SVGAGI. This CDR3 region has 13 residues. Trimming took 5 bases from V and 7 from J, leaving 15 bases between them.

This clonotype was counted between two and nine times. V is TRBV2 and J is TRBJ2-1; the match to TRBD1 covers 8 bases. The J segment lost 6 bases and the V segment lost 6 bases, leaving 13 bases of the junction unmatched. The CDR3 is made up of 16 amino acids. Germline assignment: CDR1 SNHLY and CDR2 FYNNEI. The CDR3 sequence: CASSRHNMQGANEQFF. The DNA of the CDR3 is TGTGCCAGCAGCCGACATAATATGCAGGGGGCCAATGAGCAGTTCTTC. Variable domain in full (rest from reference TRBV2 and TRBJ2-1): EPEVTQTPSHQVTQMGQEVILRCVPISNHLYFYWYRQILGQKVEFLVSFYNNEISEKSEIFDDQFSVERPDGSNFTLKIRSTKLEDSAMYFCASSRHNMQGANEQFFGPGTRLTVL.

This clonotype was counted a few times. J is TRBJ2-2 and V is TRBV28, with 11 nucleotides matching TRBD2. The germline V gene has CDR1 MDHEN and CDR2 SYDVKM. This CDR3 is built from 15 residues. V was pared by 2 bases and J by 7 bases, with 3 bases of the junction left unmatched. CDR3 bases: TGTGCCAGCAGTTTAGGAACTAGCGGGAGCGGGGAGCTGTTTTTT. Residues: CASSLGTSGSGELFF. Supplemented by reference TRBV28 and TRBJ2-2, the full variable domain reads DVKVTQSSRYLVKRTGEKVFLECVQDMDHENMFWYRQDPGLGLRLIYFSYDVKMKEKGDIPEGYSVSREKKERFSLILESASTNQTSMYLCASSLGTSGSGELFFGEGSRLTVL.

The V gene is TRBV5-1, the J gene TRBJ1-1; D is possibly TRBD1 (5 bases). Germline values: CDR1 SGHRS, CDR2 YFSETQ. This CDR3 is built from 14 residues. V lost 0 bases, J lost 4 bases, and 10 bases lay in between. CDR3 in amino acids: CASSLGRGSTEAFF. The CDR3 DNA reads TGCGCCAGCAGCTTGGGTAGGGGTTCCACTGAAGCTTTCTTT.

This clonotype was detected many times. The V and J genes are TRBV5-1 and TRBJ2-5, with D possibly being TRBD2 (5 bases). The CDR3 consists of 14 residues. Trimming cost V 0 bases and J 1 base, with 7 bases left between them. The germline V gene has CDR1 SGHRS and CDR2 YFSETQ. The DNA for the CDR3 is TGCGCCAGCAGCTTGGGCCGGGGCCAAGAGACCCAGTACTTC. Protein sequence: CASSLGRGQETQYF.

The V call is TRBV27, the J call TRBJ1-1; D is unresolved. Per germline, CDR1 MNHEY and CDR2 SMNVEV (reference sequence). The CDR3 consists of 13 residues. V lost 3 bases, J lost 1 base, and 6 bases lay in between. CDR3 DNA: TGTGCCAGCAGTTTCCGACGGAACACTGAAGCTTTCTTT. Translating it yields CASSFRRNTEAFF.

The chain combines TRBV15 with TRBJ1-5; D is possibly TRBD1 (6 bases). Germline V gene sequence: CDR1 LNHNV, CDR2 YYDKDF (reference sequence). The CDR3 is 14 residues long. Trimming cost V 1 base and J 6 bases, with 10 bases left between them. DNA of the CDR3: TGTGCCACCAGCAGAGGGACAGTGACTCAGCCCCAGCATTTT. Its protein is CATSRGTVTQPQHF.

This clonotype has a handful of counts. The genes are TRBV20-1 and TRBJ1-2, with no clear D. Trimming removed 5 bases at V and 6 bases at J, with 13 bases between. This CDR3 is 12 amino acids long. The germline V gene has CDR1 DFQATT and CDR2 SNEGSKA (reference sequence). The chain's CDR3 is CSAPTAEDGYTF. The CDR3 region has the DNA TGCAGTGCTCCCACAGCTGAGGATGGCTACACCTTC.

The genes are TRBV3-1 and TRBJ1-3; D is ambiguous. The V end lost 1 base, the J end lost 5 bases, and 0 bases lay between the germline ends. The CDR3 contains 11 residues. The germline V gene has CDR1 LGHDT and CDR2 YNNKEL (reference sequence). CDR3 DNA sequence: TGTGCCAGCAGCCAAGGAAACACCATATATTTT. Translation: CASSQGNTIYF.

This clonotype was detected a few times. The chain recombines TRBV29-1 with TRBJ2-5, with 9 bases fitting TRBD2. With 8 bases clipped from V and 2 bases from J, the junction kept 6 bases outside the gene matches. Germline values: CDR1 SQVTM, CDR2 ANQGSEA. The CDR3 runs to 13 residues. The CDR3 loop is CSFLAGEQETQYF. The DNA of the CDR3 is TGCAGCTTCTTAGCGGGGGAGCAAGAGACCCAGTACTTC.

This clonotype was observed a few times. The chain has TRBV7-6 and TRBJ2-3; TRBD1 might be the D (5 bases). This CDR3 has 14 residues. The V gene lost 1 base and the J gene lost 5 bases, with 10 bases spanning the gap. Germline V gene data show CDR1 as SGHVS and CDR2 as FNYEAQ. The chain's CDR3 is CASSLGGDLDTQYF. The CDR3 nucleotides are TGTGCCAGCAGCTTAGGGGGCGATTTAGATACGCAGTATTTT.

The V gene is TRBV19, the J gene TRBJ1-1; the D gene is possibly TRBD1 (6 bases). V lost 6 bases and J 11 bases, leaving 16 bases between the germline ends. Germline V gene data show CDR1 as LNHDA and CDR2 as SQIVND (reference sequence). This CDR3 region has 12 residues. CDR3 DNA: TGTGCCAGTAGCCCGCAGGGGAAGGCGGCTTTCTTT. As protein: CASSPQGKAAFF.

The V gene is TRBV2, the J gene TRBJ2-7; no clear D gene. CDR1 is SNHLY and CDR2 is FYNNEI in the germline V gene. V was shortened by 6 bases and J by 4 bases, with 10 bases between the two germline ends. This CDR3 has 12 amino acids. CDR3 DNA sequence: TGTGCCAGCAGCCTCATAATTTACGAGCAGTACTTC. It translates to CASSLIIYEQYF.